Each of the 15 T cell receptor beta chains below was sequenced from the same sample in a study of cytomegalovirus exposure and HLA in healthy donors. The PCR had 60 Vbeta and 13 Jbeta primers. Here immunoSEQ multiplex PCR was the method, and the copy in TCRdb shows in-frame clones only, minus some. The data show roughly 120,000 clones, roughly 80% seen once. The material sequenced was PBMCs. These TCRs come from a male donor in good health and CMV-seronegative.

The chain links TRBV5-6 to TRBJ2-1; 8 positions match TRBD2. V was pared by 3 bases and J by 6 bases, with 8 bases of the junction left unmatched. Germline V lookup: CDR1 SGHDT, CDR2 YYEEEE. This CDR3 is built from 15 residues. In DNA, the CDR3 is TGTGCCAGCAGCTATGTCCCGGGAGGGCTCAATGAGCAGTTCTTC. This encodes CASSYVPGGLNEQFF.

This sequence joins TRBV19 and TRBJ1-4, with a possible D match to TRBD1 (5 bases). The V end lost 8 bases, the J end lost 7 bases, and 17 bases lay between the germline ends. The CDR3 loop spans 14 amino acids. Germline CDR1 LNHDA, CDR2 SQIVND (reference sequence). The CDR3 loop is CASSKGWAGEKLFF. DNA of the CDR3: TGTGCCAGTTCGAAGGGGTGGGCTGGTGAAAAACTGTTTTTT.

This clone was seen just once. The gene calls are TRBV19 and TRBJ2-5, with 7 nucleotides matching TRBD2. Germline V gene data show CDR1 as LNHDA and CDR2 as SQIVND (reference sequence). Losses at the gene ends were 1 base for V and 5 bases for J; bases not matched to a gene: 4. CDR3 length: 14 residues. The CDR3 DNA follows: TGTGCCAGTAGTATAGCGGGAGGACGGGAGACCCAGTACTTC. This gives the protein CASSIAGGRETQYF.

The chain combines TRBV29-1 with TRBJ2-7; a possible D gene is TRBD1 (5 bases). This CDR3 region has 11 residues. Trimming shortened V by 6 bases and J by 6 bases, and 12 bases separated the two germline ends. Germline lookup yields CDR1 SQVTM and CDR2 ANQGSEA. In nucleotides, the CDR3 is TGCAGCGTCCAGGGTATTAGCGAGCAGTACTTC. Protein: CSVQGISEQYF.

This clone has just a few counts. This chain uses TRBV29-1 with TRBJ2-7; TRBD1 matches at 7 bases. The germline gives CDR1 SQVTM, CDR2 ANQGSEA. CDR3 size: 11 residues. Germline trimming cut 5 bases from V and 3 bases from J; bases unmatched to any gene: 1. The CDR3: CSVRDSYEQYF. CDR3 bases: TGCAGCGTTAGGGACAGCTACGAGCAGTACTTC.

This clone was counted a few times. This rearrangement joins TRBV6-4 to TRBJ1-5; 9 positions match TRBD1. V shed 6 bases and J 5 bases; nucleotides not matched to a gene: 5. CDR1 and CDR2 (germline): MRHNA, SNTAGT. The CDR3 runs 14 residues. The CDR3 DNA reads as TGTGCCAGCAGGGAGGACAGGGGCGATCAGCCCCAGCATTTT. Its translation is CASREDRGDQPQHF.

With regard to this clone: This specimen includes other DNA sequences encoding the same CDR3. The chain couples TRBV28 to TRBJ1-2; 8 nucleotides line up with TRBD1. V was pared by 4 bases and J by 4 bases, with 2 bases of the junction left unmatched. The CDR3 has 13 amino acids. Germline V gives CDR1 MDHEN, CDR2 SYDVKM. CDR3 nucleotide sequence: TGTGCCAGCAGTTCAGGACAGGGCTATGGCTACACCTTC. It codes for CASSSGQGYGYTF.

A remark on this clone: The junction departs from the called germline gene at one end, perhaps through a read error. V is TRBV29-1 and J is TRBJ2-6; tentatively, D is TRBD1 (5 bases). The CDR3 is made up of 14 amino acids. Germline values: CDR1 SQVTM, CDR2 ANQGSEA. Here the CDR3 reads CSVEDISGANGLTF. The CDR3 region has the DNA TGCAGCGTTGAAGACATCTCTGGGGCCAACGGCCTGACTTTC. Filled out from reference TRBV29-1 and TRBJ2-6, the complete variable domain reads SAVISQKPSRDICQRGTSLTIQCQVDSQVTMMFWYRQQPGQSLTLIATANQGSEATYESGFVIDKFPISRPNLTFSTLTVSNMSPEDSSIYLCSVEDISGANGLTFGAGSRLTVL.

A few counts support this clone. The chain is built from TRBV30 and TRBJ1-5, with 9 bases lining up with TRBD1. Germline trimming cut 3 bases from V and 1 base from J; bases unmatched to any gene: 13. The CDR3 length is 18 residues. Germline V gene data show CDR1 as GTSNPN and CDR2 as SVGIG (reference sequence). The CDR3 protein is CAWRRSRLGQGSNQPQHF. CDR3 coding DNA: TGTGCCTGGAGACGTTCCCGGTTGGGACAGGGAAGCAATCAGCCCCAGCATTTT.

A single count supports this clone. The chain couples TRBV28 to TRBJ2-3, with D perhaps TRBD1 (5 bases). Germline CDR1 is MDHEN and CDR2 is SYDVKM. The germline V and J ends were trimmed by 11 bases and 0 bases, with 12 bases remaining between them. There are 13 residues in the CDR3. CDR3 in DNA: TGTGCCGGCCCTAGGGGTAGCACAGATACGCAGTATTTT. Translation gives CAGPRGSTDTQYF.

This clone was recorded a few times. The V call is TRBV11-2, the J call TRBJ2-7, with D possibly being TRBD2 (5 bases). Germline loops: CDR1 SGHAT, CDR2 FQNNGV. CDR3 size: 14 residues. Trimming removed 4 bases at V and 3 bases at J, with 13 bases between. As DNA, the CDR3 is TGTGCCAGCAGCTCCTGGACTCGGGTCTACGAGCAGTACTTC. Residues: CASSSWTRVYEQYF.

A single count supports this clone. The genes are TRBV9 and TRBJ2-3; TRBD2 is a possible D gene (6 bases). The germline V gene encodes CDR1 SGDLS and CDR2 YYNGEE. V was pared by 0 bases and J by 6 bases, with 17 bases between. The CDR3 has 16 amino acids. CDR3: CASSVVAVPQHDTQYF. The CDR3 DNA reads as TGTGCCAGCAGCGTAGTAGCGGTCCCCCAACACGATACGCAGTATTTT.

J is TRBJ1-5 and V is TRBV7-2, with D possibly TRBD1 on 5 matching bases. Germline V gene data show CDR1 as SGHTA and CDR2 as FQGNSA. Trimming removed 5 bases from V and 7 bases from J, with 15 bases in between. CDR3 length equals 14 residues. CDR3 nucleotides: TGTGCCAGCAGCCTAAGACAGATTCCCCAGCCCCAGCATTTT. It codes for CASSLRQIPQPQHF. The whole variable domain, filled in from reference TRBV7-2 and TRBJ1-5, reads GAGVSQSPSNKVTEKGKDVELRCDPISGHTALYWYRQSLGQGLEFLIYFQGNSAPDKSGLPSDRFSAERTGGSVSTLTIQRTQQEDSAVYLCASSLRQIPQPQHFGDGTRLSIL.

The J gene is TRBJ2-5, the V gene TRBV20-1, with a possible D match to TRBD1 (5 bases). This CDR3 has 11 residues. Trimming took 6 bases from V and 3 from J, leaving 8 bases between them. In germline, CDR1 is DFQATT, CDR2 SNEGSKA (reference sequence). CDR3 amino acids: CSAVREETQYF. CDR3 in DNA: TGCAGTGCCGTCAGGGAAGAGACCCAGTACTTC.

The V gene is TRBV18, the J gene TRBJ2-4; D might be TRBD2 (5 bases). The CDR3 extends over 16 amino acids. V gave up 2 bases and J gave up 1 base, with 12 bases separating them. The germline V gene has CDR1 KGHSH and CDR2 LQKENI. CDR3 protein: CASSPKALAAKNIQYF. The CDR3 DNA follows: TGTGCCAGCTCACCAAAGGCCTTAGCGGCCAAAAACATTCAGTACTTC.